This note documents a single T cell receptor (beta chain) sequence. This entry comes from a study of blood T cell repertoires in COVID-19. At the level of the study: The origin of the acute and convalescent COVID-19 samples was the United States, Italy and Spain. The analysed material was cDNA or gDNA that came from T cells, B-cell-depleted T cells, or PBMCs.

CDR1 and CDR2 (germline): SGHDN, FVKESK. There are 13 residues in the CDR3. J lost 11 bases, V lost 0 bases, and 6 bases had no gene match. Authors' analysis steps: Counts of nucleated cells, estimated from reference gene primer amplification, were obtained. Repertoires were generated with immunoSEQ multiplex PCR, while TCRdb's copy carries only in-frame clones and drops some. V, J and clone size are taken as reported in that table, and D and trimming were inferred from the DNA itself. The sample comprises roughly 230,000 clones, about four fifths of which are singletons, and approximately 4.8% rests with the top ten.

The sequenced sample consisted of peripheral blood. The receptor comes from a man between 45 and 60 years old with active or convalescent COVID-19. This chain links TRBV14 with TRBJ1-1, with 7 bases identical to TRBD1. CDR3 loop: CASSQDLGQKAFF. In nucleotides, the CDR3 is TGTGCCAGCAGCCAAGATCTGGGACAGAAGGCTTTCTTT.